This is a list of T cell receptor beta chains from one sample in a study of blood T cell repertoires in COVID-19. TCRdb's copy holds only in-frame clones and misses some; the assay was immunoSEQ multiplex PCR. The sample gives a few hundred thousand clones, 90% of which show up once; around 4.4% is in the top ten. Input material: PBMCs or T cells enriched from blood (not recorded which). These receptors were collected from a woman in her late teens or twenties with acute COVID-19. The CDR3 runs from the conserved cysteine through the conserved F or W. Fields, in order: J gene, clone size, D gene, V gene, CDR3 protein, CDR3 DNA. D genes are given only for firm matches. Size tells how often a clone was seen (once, few, many) or the class of an expanded clone, and some rows leave it out.

>TRBJ1-5|NA|NA|TRBV28
CASRPQGYQPQHF
TGTGCCAGCAGGCCACAGGGATATCAGCCCCAGCATTTT
>TRBJ2-2|once|NA|TRBV6-5
CASSPIGNRELFF
TGTGCCAGCAGTCCGATCGGGAATCGGGAGCTGTTTTTT
>TRBJ2-1|once|TRBD2|TRBV28
CASSSHSGSGTNEQFF
TGTGCCAGCAGTTCCCACTCGGGTAGCGGGACGAATGAGCAGTTCTTC
>TRBJ1-2|NA|TRBD1|TRBV10-3
CAISEAQGVGGYTF
TGTGCCATCAGTGAGGCACAGGGGGTGGGTGGCTACACCTTC
>TRBJ2-7|once|TRBD1|TRBV19
CASGQGSSYEQYF
TGTGCCAGCGGACAGGGGAGCTCCTACGAGCAGTACTTC
>TRBJ2-3|NA|NA|TRBV11-1
CASSSEDRGPDTQYF
TGTGCCAGCAGCTCCGAAGATCGAGGCCCAGATACGCAGTATTTT
>TRBJ2-7|once|NA|TRBV21-1
CASRGSGGQSYEQYF
TGTGCCAGCAGGGGAAGCGGGGGACAATCCTACGAGCAGTACTTC
>TRBJ2-7|NA|NA|TRBV28
CASRREYEQYF
TGTGCCAGCAGACGGGAGTACGAGCAGTACTTC
>TRBJ2-2|NA|NA|TRBV28
CASRPVILADANTGELFF
TGTGCCAGCAGACCCGTAATTCTAGCTGACGCGAACACCGGGGAGCTGTTTTTT
>TRBJ2-5|NA|NA|TRBV5-1
CASSLGVGGQQETQYF
TGCGCCAGCAGCTTGGGGGTGGGCGGGCAGCAAGAGACCCAGTACTTC
>TRBJ2-7|NA|NA|TRBV5-6
CASSSQGREQYF
TGTGCCAGCAGCTCCCAGGGCAGGGAGCAGTACTTC
>TRBJ2-7|once|NA|TRBV28
CASSFHLQRAFAYEQYF
TGTGCCAGCAGTTTCCACCTTCAGCGCGCTTTCGCCTACGAGCAGTACTTC
>TRBJ2-1|few|NA|TRBV12-3/TRBV12-4
CASSLTRDKQFF
TGTGCCAGCAGTCTCACCAGGGACAAGCAGTTCTTC
>TRBJ2-5|NA|TRBD1|TRBV7-9
CASNKPGQGAETQYF
TGTGCCAGCAACAAACCGGGACAGGGGGCAGAGACCCAGTACTTC
>TRBJ2-1|NA|TRBD1|TRBV7-9
CASSPGQNSYNEQFF
TGTGCCAGCAGCCCGGGACAGAACTCCTACAATGAGCAGTTCTTC
>TRBJ1-2|NA|NA|TRBV27
CASRISGSHYGYTF
TGTGCCAGCCGGATCTCAGGGTCCCACTATGGCTACACCTTC
>TRBJ2-1|NA|TRBD2|TRBV6-6
CAGGTSNNEQFF
TGTGCCGGAGGGACTAGTAACAATGAGCAGTTCTTC
>TRBJ2-5|NA|NA|TRBV7-3
CASAAGRETQYF
TGTGCCAGCGCGGCAGGGCGGGAGACCCAGTACTTC
>TRBJ2-5|NA|TRBD2|TRBV5-6
CASSTTSEGTQYF
TGTGCCAGCAGCACAACTAGCGAGGGGACCCAGTACTTC
>TRBJ2-7|NA|TRBD1|TRBV2
CASSGGDSSYEQYF
TGTGCCAGCAGTGGAGGGGACAGCTCCTACGAGCAGTACTTC
>TRBJ2-7|once|TRBD1|TRBV11-3
CASSRVTGGTYEQYF
TGTGCCAGCAGCCGTGTAACAGGGGGAACCTACGAGCAGTACTTC
>TRBJ1-4|NA|NA|TRBV6-6
CASSYQVPTNEKLFF
TGTGCCAGCAGTTACCAGGTCCCAACTAATGAAAAACTGTTTTTT
>TRBJ2-3|NA|NA|TRBV24-1
CATSEPGGPSTDTQYF
TGTGCCACCAGTGAACCGGGTGGCCCTAGCACAGATACGCAGTATTTT
>TRBJ1-2|once|TRBD1|TRBV28
CATGTGASNYGYTF
TGTGCCACCGGGACAGGGGCCTCTAACTATGGCTACACCTTC
>TRBJ2-3|NA|NA|TRBV4-2
CASSPGGRGLDTDTQYF
TGTGCCAGCAGCCCCGGAGGGCGAGGCCTTGACACAGATACGCAGTATTTT
>TRBJ2-2|once|NA|TRBV7-3
CASSLNSGIRAGELFF
TGTGCCAGCAGCTTAAACTCGGGGATCCGGGCCGGGGAGCTGTTTTTT
>TRBJ2-7|NA|NA|TRBV9
CASSVEIGSYEQYF
TGTGCCAGCAGCGTAGAGATCGGCTCCTACGAGCAGTACTTC
>TRBJ1-4|NA|NA|TRBV4-2
CASSQLQGNEKLFF
TGTGCCAGCAGCCAACTACAGGGTAACGAAAAACTGTTTTTT
>TRBJ2-2|many|NA|TRBV7-8
CASSWTRGFTGELFF
TGTGCCAGCAGCTGGACAAGGGGCTTCACCGGGGAGCTGTTTTTT
>TRBJ1-1|NA|NA|TRBV27
CASIAGYEAFF
TGTGCCAGCATAGCGGGCTATGAAGCTTTCTTT
>TRBJ2-7|NA|NA|TRBV3-1/TRBV3-2
CASSQVTEPSYEQYF
TGTGCCAGCAGCCAAGTGACAGAACCGTCGTACGAGCAGTACTTC
>TRBJ2-1|NA|TRBD1|TRBV4-1
CASSLGGQVYNEQFF
TGCGCCAGCAGCCTCGGGGGACAGGTATACAATGAGCAGTTCTTC
>TRBJ1-2|NA|TRBD1|TRBV28
CASRPNWTGADGYTF
TGTGCCAGCAGACCTAACTGGACAGGGGCAGATGGCTACACCTTC
>TRBJ1-4|NA|TRBD1|TRBV19
CASSADRAYYEKLFF
TGTGCCAGTAGTGCGGACAGGGCTTACTATGAAAAACTGTTTTTT
>TRBJ2-3|NA|TRBD2|TRBV3-1/TRBV3-2
CASSATRTSVDTQYF
TGTGCCAGCAGCGCAACGCGGACTAGCGTAGATACGCAGTATTTT
>TRBJ2-1|NA|NA|TRBV3-1/TRBV3-2
CASRKGSGEFF
TGTGCCAGCAGGAAAGGGTCGGGGGAGTTCTTC
>TRBJ1-5|NA|NA|TRBV18
CASSPSNRVGSNQPQHF
TGTGCCAGCTCACCGTCAAACAGGGTCGGTAGCAATCAGCCCCAGCATTTT
>TRBJ2-2|NA|TRBD2|TRBV9
CASSNSGSSPGELFF
TGTGCCAGCAGCAATAGCGGGAGCTCCCCCGGGGAGCTGTTTTTT
>TRBJ1-2|NA|NA|TRBV19
CAIRDDTSNSNYGYTF
TGTGCCATCCGAGACGACACTTCCAACTCTAACTATGGCTACACCTTC
>TRBJ2-1|NA|TRBD2|TRBV20-1
CSASRTSQESDEQFF
TGCAGTGCTAGTCGGACTAGCCAGGAGTCCGATGAGCAGTTCTTC
>TRBJ1-5|NA|TRBD1|TRBV6-5
CASSLQGAHQPQHF
TGTGCCAGCAGTCTACAGGGGGCGCATCAGCCCCAGCATTTT
>TRBJ2-1|NA|NA|TRBV24-1
CATSELDRSEQFF
TGTGCCACCAGTGAGCTCGACAGGTCTGAGCAGTTCTTC
>TRBJ1-4|NA|NA|TRBV12-3/TRBV12-4
CASQANEKLFF
TGTGCCAGCCAGGCTAATGAAAAACTGTTTTTT
>TRBJ2-7|NA|TRBD1|TRBV24-1
CATSPTGGERYEQYF
TGTGCCACCAGCCCTACAGGGGGCGAGAGATACGAGCAGTACTTC
>TRBJ1-5|NA|TRBD1|TRBV6-5
CASRPGGSNQPQHF
TGTGCCAGCAGACCAGGGGGGAGCAATCAGCCCCAGCATTTT
>TRBJ1-2|few|TRBD1|TRBV5-4
CASSLVEGANYGYTF
TGTGCCAGCAGCTTGGTAGAGGGGGCAAACTATGGCTACACCTTC
>TRBJ1-5|NA|NA|TRBV9
CASSVAQGNQPQHF
TGTGCCAGCAGCGTAGCACAGGGCAATCAGCCCCAGCATTTT